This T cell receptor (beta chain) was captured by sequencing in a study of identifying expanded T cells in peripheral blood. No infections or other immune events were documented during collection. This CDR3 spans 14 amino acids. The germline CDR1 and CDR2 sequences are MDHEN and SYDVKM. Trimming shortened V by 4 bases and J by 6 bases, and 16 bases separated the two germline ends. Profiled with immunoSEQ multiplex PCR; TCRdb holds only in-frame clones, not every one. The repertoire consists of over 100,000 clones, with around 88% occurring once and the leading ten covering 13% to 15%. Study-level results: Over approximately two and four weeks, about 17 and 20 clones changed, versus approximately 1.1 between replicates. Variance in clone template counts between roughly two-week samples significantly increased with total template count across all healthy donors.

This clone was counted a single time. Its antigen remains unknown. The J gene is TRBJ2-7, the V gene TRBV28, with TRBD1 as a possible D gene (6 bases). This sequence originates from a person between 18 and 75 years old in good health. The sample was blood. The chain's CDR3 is CASSSAFNRAEQYF. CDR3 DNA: TGTGCCAGCAGTTCCGCCTTTAACAGGGCCGAGCAGTACTTC.